The rows below give T cell receptor beta chains drawn from one sample of a study of cytomegalovirus exposure and HLA in healthy donors. Data came from immunoSEQ multiplex PCR; TCRdb stores just in-frame clones and leaves some out. Altogether 200,000 to 250,000 clones are present, roughly 84% being singletons, with the ten largest covering 1% to 1.5%. The sequencing sample was made of PBMCs. The source is a human donor in good health. Each CDR3 is given with its conserved first and last residue. A D gene is named only where the DNA matches it firmly.

d_call j_call v_call cdr3_aa
. TRBJ2-1 TRBV5-1 CASSLARSGNNEQFF
. TRBJ2-5 TRBV6-5 CASSYSQGWGETQYF
TRBD2 TRBJ2-5 TRBV15 CATSARLAGQETQYF
. TRBJ2-7 TRBV2 CASSDKAESYEQYF
TRBD2 TRBJ2-3 TRBV13 CASSVGTSGVVDTQYF
TRBD1 TRBJ2-5 TRBV19 CASSITRTGGETQYF
. TRBJ2-3 TRBV5-1 CASSLAYATGNTDTQYF
. TRBJ2-1 TRBV27 CASSPTPTSTGEQFF
. TRBJ2-1 TRBV7-9 CASSLGGNYNEQFF
. TRBJ2-2 TRBV19 CASSQQGTGELFF
. TRBJ1-3 TRBV7-9 CSSSLAESSGNTIYF
. TRBJ1-1 TRBV25-1 CASGGRMNTEAFF
TRBD1 TRBJ2-3 TRBV7-9 CASSLGQASSTDTQYF
TRBD2 TRBJ2-7 TRBV5-1 CASSLSLAGSYEQYF
. TRBJ1-2 TRBV2 CASSVRVGNYGYTF
. TRBJ1-2 TRBV19 CASSIQGTPNYGYTF
TRBD2 TRBJ2-1 TRBV6-5 CASSMGVAGENEQFF
TRBD2 TRBJ2-5 TRBV27 CASSLSPTGTSGIPTTQYF
TRBD2 TRBJ2-7 TRBV27 CASSLGGAEQYF
TRBD1 TRBJ2-3 TRBV13 CASSVRTGTDTQYF
. TRBJ1-4 TRBV7-9 CASSFASTALNEKLFF
TRBD1 TRBJ2-7 TRBV19 CASSITNWDRVPYEQYF
. TRBJ2-4 TRBV5-1 CATSLGGAKNIQYF
. TRBJ2-5 TRBV20-1 CSASSQETQYF
TRBD1 TRBJ2-7 TRBV4-1 CASKGTGGYEQYF
TRBD2 TRBJ2-1 TRBV5-3 CARSPCPRRAGEGYNEQFF
. TRBJ1-1 TRBV6-5 CASSYPPPRVGAFF
. TRBJ1-2 TRBV28 CASSLRGEANYGYTF
TRBD2 . TRBV9 CASSVDEREGHEQYF
TRBD2 TRBJ2-7 TRBV5-1 CASSFRGGRGTSNSYEQYF
. TRBJ1-1 TRBV7-9 CSSSHRNTEAFF
TRBD2 TRBJ2-7 TRBV5-1 CASSAGTSKSYEQYF